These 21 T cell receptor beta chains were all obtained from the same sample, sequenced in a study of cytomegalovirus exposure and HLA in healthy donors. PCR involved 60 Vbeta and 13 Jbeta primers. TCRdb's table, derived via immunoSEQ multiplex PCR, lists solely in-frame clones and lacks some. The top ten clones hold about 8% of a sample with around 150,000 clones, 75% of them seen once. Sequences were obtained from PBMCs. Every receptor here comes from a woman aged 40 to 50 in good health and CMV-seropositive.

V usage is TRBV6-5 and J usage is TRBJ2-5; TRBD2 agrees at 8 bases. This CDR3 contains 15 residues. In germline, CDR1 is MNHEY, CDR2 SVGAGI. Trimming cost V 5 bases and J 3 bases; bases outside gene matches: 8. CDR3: CASSGLAGTKETQYF. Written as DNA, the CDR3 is TGTGCCAGCAGTGGGCTAGCGGGTACTAAAGAGACCCAGTACTTC.

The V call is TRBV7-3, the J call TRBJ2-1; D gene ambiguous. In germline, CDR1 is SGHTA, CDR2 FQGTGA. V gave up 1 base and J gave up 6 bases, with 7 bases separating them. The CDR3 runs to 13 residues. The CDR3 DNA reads TGTGCCAGCAGCTTAAGAGGCCCCAATGAGCAGTTCTTC. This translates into CASSLRGPNEQFF.

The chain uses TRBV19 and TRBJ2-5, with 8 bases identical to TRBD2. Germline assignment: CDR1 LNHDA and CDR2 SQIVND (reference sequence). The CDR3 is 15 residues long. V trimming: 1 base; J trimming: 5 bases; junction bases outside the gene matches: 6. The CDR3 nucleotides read TGTGCCAGTAGTATAGCGGGAGGGCCGTGGGAGACCCAGTACTTC. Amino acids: CASSIAGGPWETQYF.

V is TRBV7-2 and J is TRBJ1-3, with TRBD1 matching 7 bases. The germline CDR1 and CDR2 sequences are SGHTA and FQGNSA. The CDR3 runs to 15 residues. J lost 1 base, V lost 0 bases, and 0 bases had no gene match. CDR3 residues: CASSLATGSGNTIYF. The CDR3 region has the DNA TGTGCCAGCAGCTTAGCGACAGGGTCTGGAAACACCATATATTTT. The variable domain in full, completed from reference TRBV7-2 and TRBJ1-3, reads GAGVSQSPSNKVTEKGKDVELRCDPISGHTALYWYRQSLGQGLEFLIYFQGNSAPDKSGLPSDRFSAERTGGSVSTLTIQRTQQEDSAVYLCASSLATGSGNTIYFGEGSWLTVV.

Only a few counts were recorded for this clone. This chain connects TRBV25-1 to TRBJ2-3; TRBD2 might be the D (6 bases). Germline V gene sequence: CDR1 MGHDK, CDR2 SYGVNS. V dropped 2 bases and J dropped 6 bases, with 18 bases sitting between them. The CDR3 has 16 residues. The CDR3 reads CASSEKKGLPTDTQYF. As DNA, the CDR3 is TGTGCCAGCAGTGAAAAAAAGGGACTGCCGACGGATACGCAGTATTTT.

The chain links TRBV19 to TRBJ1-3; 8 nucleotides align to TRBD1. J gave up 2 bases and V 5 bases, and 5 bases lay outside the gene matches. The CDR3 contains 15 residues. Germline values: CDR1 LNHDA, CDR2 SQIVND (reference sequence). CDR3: CASSSTGEAGNTIYF. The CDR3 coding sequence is TGTGCCAGTAGTTCGACAGGGGAGGCTGGAAACACCATATATTTT.

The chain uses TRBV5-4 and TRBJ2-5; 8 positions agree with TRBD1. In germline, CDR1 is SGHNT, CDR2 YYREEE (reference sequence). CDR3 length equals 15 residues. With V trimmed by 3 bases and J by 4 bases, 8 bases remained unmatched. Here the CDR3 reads CASSWDRKIRETQYF. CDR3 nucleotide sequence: TGTGCCAGCAGCTGGGACAGGAAGATACGAGAGACCCAGTACTTC.

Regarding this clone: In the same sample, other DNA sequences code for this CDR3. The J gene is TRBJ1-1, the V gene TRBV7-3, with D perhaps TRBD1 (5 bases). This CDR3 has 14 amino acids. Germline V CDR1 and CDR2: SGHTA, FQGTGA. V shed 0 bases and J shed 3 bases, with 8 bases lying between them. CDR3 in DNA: TGTGCCAGCAGCTTAACCGGGGGTGACACTGAAGCTTTCTTT. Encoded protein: CASSLTGGDTEAFF.

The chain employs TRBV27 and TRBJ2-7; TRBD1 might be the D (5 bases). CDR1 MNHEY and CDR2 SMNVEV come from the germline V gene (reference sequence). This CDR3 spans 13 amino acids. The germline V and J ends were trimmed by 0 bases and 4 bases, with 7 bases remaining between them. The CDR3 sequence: CASSLSQGYEQYF. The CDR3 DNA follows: TGTGCCAGCAGTTTATCCCAGGGATACGAGCAGTACTTC.

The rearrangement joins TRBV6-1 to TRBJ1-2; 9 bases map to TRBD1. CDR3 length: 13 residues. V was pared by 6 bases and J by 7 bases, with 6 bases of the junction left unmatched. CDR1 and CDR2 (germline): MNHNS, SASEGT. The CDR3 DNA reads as TGTGCCAGCAGAACACAGGGGGCAGTTGGCTACACCTTC. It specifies CASRTQGAVGYTF.

In nucleotides, the CDR3 is TGTGCCATCAGATGGGGAGGCACCTCTTACGAGCAGTACTTC. This gives the protein CAIRWGGTSYEQYF. This rearrangement joins TRBV10-3 to TRBJ2-7, with TRBD2 as a possible D gene (6 bases). This CDR3 comprises 14 residues. Per the germline V gene, CDR1 is ENHRY and CDR2 is SYGVKD. V was pared by 6 bases and J by 4 bases, with 16 bases between.

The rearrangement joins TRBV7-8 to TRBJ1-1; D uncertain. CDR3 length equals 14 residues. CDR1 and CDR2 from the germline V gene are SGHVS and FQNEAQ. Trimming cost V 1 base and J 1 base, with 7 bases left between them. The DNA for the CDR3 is TGTGCCAGCAGCTTAGGACATACGAACACTGAAGCTTTCTTT. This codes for CASSLGHTNTEAFF.

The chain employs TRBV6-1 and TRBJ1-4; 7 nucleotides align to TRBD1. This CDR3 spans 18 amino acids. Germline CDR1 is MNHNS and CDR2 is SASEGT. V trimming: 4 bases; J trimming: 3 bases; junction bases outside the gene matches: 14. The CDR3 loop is CASSARQGQQGPNEKLFF. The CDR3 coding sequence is TGTGCCAGCAGTGCTCGACAGGGCCAACAGGGCCCTAATGAAAAACTGTTTTTT.

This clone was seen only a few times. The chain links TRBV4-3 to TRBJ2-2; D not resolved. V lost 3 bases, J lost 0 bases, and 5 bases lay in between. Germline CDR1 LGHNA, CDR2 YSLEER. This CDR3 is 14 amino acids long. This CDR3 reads CASSHFSNTGELFF. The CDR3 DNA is TGCGCCAGCAGCCACTTTTCGAACACCGGGGAGCTGTTTTTT.

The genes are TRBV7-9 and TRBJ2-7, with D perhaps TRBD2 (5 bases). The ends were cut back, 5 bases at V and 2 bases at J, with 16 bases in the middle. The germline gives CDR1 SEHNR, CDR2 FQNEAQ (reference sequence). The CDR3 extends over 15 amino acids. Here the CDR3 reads CASSPWRAGPYEQYF. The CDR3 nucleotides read TGTGCCAGCAGCCCTTGGCGGGCGGGTCCCTACGAGCAGTACTTC.

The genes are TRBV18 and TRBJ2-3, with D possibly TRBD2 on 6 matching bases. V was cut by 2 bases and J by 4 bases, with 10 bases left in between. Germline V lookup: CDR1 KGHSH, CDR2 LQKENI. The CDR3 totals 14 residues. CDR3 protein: CASSPDSGSDTQYF. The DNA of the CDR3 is TGTGCCAGCTCACCAGATAGCGGATCAGATACGCAGTATTTT.

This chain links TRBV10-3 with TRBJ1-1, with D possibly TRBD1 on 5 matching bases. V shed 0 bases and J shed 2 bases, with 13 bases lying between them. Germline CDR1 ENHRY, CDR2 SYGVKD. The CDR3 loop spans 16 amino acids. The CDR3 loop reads CAISESAGKGNTEAFF. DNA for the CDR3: TGTGCCATCAGTGAGTCGGCAGGGAAGGGAAACACTGAAGCTTTCTTT.

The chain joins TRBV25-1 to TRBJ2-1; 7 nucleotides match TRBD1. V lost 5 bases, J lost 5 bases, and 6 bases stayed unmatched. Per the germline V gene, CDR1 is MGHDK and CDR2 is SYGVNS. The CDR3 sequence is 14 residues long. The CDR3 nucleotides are TGTGCCAGCAGTCCGGGACAGCACAACAATGAGCAGTTCTTC. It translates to CASSPGQHNNEQFF.

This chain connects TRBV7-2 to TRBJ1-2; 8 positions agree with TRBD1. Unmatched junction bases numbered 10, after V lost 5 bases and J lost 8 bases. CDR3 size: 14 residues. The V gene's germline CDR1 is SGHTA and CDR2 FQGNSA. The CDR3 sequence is CASSPAGGWRGYTF. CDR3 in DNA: TGTGCCAGCAGCCCAGCAGGGGGCTGGAGGGGCTACACCTTC. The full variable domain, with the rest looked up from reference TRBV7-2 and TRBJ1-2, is GAGVSQSPSNKVTEKGKDVELRCDPISGHTALYWYRQSLGQGLEFLIYFQGNSAPDKSGLPSDRFSAERTGGSVSTLTIQRTQQEDSAVYLCASSPAGGWRGYTFGSGTRLTVV.

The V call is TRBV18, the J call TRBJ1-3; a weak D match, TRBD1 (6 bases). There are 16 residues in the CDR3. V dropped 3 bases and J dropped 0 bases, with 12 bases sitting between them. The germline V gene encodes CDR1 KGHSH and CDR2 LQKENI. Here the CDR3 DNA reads TGTGCCAGCTCACCTGCTTCACAGGGCTCTGGAAACACCATATATTTT. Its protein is CASSPASQGSGNTIYF.

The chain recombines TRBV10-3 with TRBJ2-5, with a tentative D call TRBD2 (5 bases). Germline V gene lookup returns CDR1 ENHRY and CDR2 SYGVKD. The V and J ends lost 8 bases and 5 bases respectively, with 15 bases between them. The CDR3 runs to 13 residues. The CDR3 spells CAIRAGVAETQYF. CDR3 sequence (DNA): TGTGCCATCCGGGCCGGGGTGGCGGAGACCCAGTACTTC.